This is a list of T cell receptor beta chains from one sample in a study of response to subunit inactivated influenza vaccine. TCRdb reprocessed the RT-PCR reads with MiXCR, giving one entry per CDR3 protein. Seen here are around 540,000 distinct CDR3 sequences, 12% observed once, and the top ten hold roughly 10%. The specimen comprised PBMCs from blood, sampled on the day of vaccination. These receptors all come from a man in his fifties who received an inactivated influenza vaccine. CDR3s include the opening cysteine and the closing phenylalanine or tryptophan. D genes are given only for firm matches. Clone size is stated in some rows and not others, as once, few, many or a class when expanded.

abundance: few
len: 14
j_gene: TRBJ2-2
v_gene: TRBV12-3/TRBV12-4
d_gene: NA
CDR3nt: TGTGCCAGCTCTACGACGACCAACACCGGGGAGCTGTTTTTT
CDR3aa: CASSTTTNTGELFF

abundance: many
len: 12
j_gene: TRBJ2-5
v_gene: TRBV6-2/TRBV6-3
d_gene: TRBD2
CDR3nt: TGTGCCAGCAGATCGGGGGGGCGAGCCCAGTACTTC
CDR3aa: CASRSGGRAQYF

abundance: few
len: 14
j_gene: TRBJ2-1
v_gene: TRBV4-3
d_gene: TRBD2
CDR3nt: TGCGCCAGCAGCCAAGAAACTAGCGGGAGGATCCAGTTCTTC
CDR3aa: CASSQETSGRIQFF

abundance: NA
len: 16
j_gene: TRBJ2-1
v_gene: TRBV12-3/TRBV12-4
d_gene: TRBD2
CDR3nt: TGTGCCAGCAGTTCCTCTAGCGGGGGGGCCTTTGGTGAGCAGTTCTTC
CDR3aa: CASSSSSGGAFGEQFF

abundance: NA
len: 13
j_gene: TRBJ1-1
v_gene: TRBV7-9
d_gene: NA
CDR3nt: TGTGCCAGCAGCCCCCCGGACAGAGGTGAAGCTTTCTTT
CDR3aa: CASSPPDRGEAFF

abundance: few
len: 12
j_gene: TRBJ2-2
v_gene: TRBV25-1
d_gene: NA
CDR3nt: TGTGCCAGCAGTGAGCCGGCCGGGGAGCTGTTTTTT
CDR3aa: CASSEPAGELFF

abundance: NA
len: 14
j_gene: TRBJ2-1
v_gene: TRBV30
d_gene: TRBD2
CDR3nt: TGTGCCTGGAGTACTAGCGGCGCCTACAATGAGCAGTTCTTC
CDR3aa: CAWSTSGAYNEQFF

abundance: NA
len: 14
j_gene: TRBJ2-7
v_gene: TRBV20-1
d_gene: NA
CDR3nt: TGCAGTGCCCCAACCGGGCAGGGAACCTACGAGCAGTACTTC
CDR3aa: CSAPTGQGTYEQYF

abundance: NA
len: 15
j_gene: TRBJ2-3
v_gene: TRBV15
d_gene: NA
CDR3nt: TGTTCCACCAGCAGAGATATGGGAGCGACAGATACGCAGTATTTT
CDR3aa: CSTSRDMGATDTQYF

abundance: NA
len: 20
j_gene: TRBJ2-1
v_gene: TRBV4-3
d_gene: NA
CDR3nt: TGCGCCAGCAGCCAAGAATACGGACCAGCCTACACGAGCTCCTACAATGAGCAGTTCTTC
CDR3aa: CASSQEYGPAYTSSYNEQFF

abundance: NA
len: 14
j_gene: TRBJ2-5
v_gene: TRBV11-3
d_gene: NA
CDR3nt: TGTGCCAGCAGCTTAGAGGGACGCGTCGGGACCCAGTACTTC
CDR3aa: CASSLEGRVGTQYF

abundance: few
len: 13
j_gene: TRBJ1-2
v_gene: TRBV20-1
d_gene: NA
CDR3nt: TGCAGTGCCCGGCAAGGGAATGACTATGGCTACACCTTC
CDR3aa: CSARQGNDYGYTF

abundance: many
len: 12
j_gene: TRBJ2-7
v_gene: TRBV29-1
d_gene: NA
CDR3nt: TGCAGCGTTACCACCTCTGGGTACGAGCAGTACTTC
CDR3aa: CSVTTSGYEQYF

abundance: NA
len: 15
j_gene: TRBJ2-7
v_gene: TRBV5-4
d_gene: TRBD1
CDR3nt: TGTGCCAGCAGCTTCGGTGGACAGGGGACCTACGAGCAGTACTTC
CDR3aa: CASSFGGQGTYEQYF

abundance: few
len: 17
j_gene: TRBJ2-3
v_gene: TRBV23-1
d_gene: NA
CDR3nt: TGCGCCAGCAGTCAATCGGGAGGGGGCCTTGCGGCAGATACGCAGTATTTT
CDR3aa: CASSQSGGGLAADTQYF

abundance: NA
len: 12
j_gene: TRBJ2-5
v_gene: TRBV15
d_gene: NA
CDR3nt: TGTGCCACCAGCAGAGATGAGGCGACCCAGTACTTC
CDR3aa: CATSRDEATQYF

abundance: many
len: 14
j_gene: TRBJ2-2
v_gene: TRBV15
d_gene: NA
CDR3nt: TGTGCCACCCCAGGGGACATAAACACCGGGGAGCTGTTTTTT
CDR3aa: CATPGDINTGELFF

abundance: NA
len: 15
j_gene: TRBJ2-7
v_gene: TRBV10-3
d_gene: TRBD2
CDR3nt: TGTGCCATCAGTGAATTTGCGGGGGGTTCCGGCGAGCAGTACTTC
CDR3aa: CAISEFAGGSGEQYF

abundance: NA
len: 13
j_gene: TRBJ2-1
v_gene: TRBV7-3
d_gene: NA
CDR3nt: TGTGCCAGCAGCTTAAACCTGGCAGGCCCACAGTTCTTC
CDR3aa: CASSLNLAGPQFF

abundance: few
len: 13
j_gene: TRBJ2-7
v_gene: TRBV27
d_gene: TRBD1
CDR3nt: TGTGCCAGCAGTTTAACGTCAGGGGGCGAGCAGTACTTC
CDR3aa: CASSLTSGGEQYF

abundance: few
len: 12
j_gene: TRBJ2-7
v_gene: TRBV6-6
d_gene: NA
CDR3nt: TGTGCCAGCTCAGACAGTTTCTACGAGCAGTACTTC
CDR3aa: CASSDSFYEQYF

abundance: many
len: 17
j_gene: TRBJ2-7
v_gene: TRBV6-5
d_gene: NA
CDR3nt: TGTGCCAGCAGTTACTTCTCAACAAGGGGAGGACCCTACGAGCAGTACTTC
CDR3aa: CASSYFSTRGGPYEQYF

abundance: NA
len: 13
j_gene: TRBJ2-1
v_gene: TRBV7-3
d_gene: NA
CDR3nt: TGTGCCAGCAGCATAACATCTTACAATGAGCAGTTCTTC
CDR3aa: CASSITSYNEQFF

abundance: NA
len: 15
j_gene: TRBJ2-1
v_gene: TRBV10-3
d_gene: NA
CDR3nt: TGTGCCATCAGTGAGTTGGCGGGATCCTACAATGAGCAGTTCTTC
CDR3aa: CAISELAGSYNEQFF

abundance: NA
len: 15
j_gene: TRBJ1-2
v_gene: TRBV6-1
d_gene: TRBD1
CDR3nt: TGTGCCAGCAGTAAAGCGGGACAGATAACTAATGGCTACACCTTC
CDR3aa: CASSKAGQITNGYTF

abundance: few
len: 15
j_gene: TRBJ1-4
v_gene: TRBV3-1
d_gene: NA
CDR3nt: TGTGCCAGCAGCCAAGGGGGGGGGTTTGATGAAAAACTGTTTTTT
CDR3aa: CASSQGGGFDEKLFF

abundance: many
len: 14
j_gene: TRBJ2-7
v_gene: TRBV7-2
d_gene: NA
CDR3nt: TGTGCCAGCAGCTTAGGGGCTACCCGAGACGAGCAGTACTTC
CDR3aa: CASSLGATRDEQYF

abundance: few
len: 16
j_gene: TRBJ2-3
v_gene: TRBV12-3/TRBV12-4
d_gene: NA
CDR3nt: TGTGCCAGCAGCCTTGGTTGGGACCATCTGGCGGATACGCAGTATTTT
CDR3aa: CASSLGWDHLADTQYF

abundance: few
len: 14
j_gene: TRBJ1-2
v_gene: TRBV29-1
d_gene: NA
CDR3nt: TGCAGCGTTGGAGCGACAGGAGCTTCCTATGGCTACACCTTC
CDR3aa: CSVGATGASYGYTF

abundance: few
len: 15
j_gene: TRBJ2-7
v_gene: TRBV4-2
d_gene: TRBD1
CDR3nt: TGTGCCAGCAGCCCCCGGGACAGACCGTCCTACGAGCAGTACTTC
CDR3aa: CASSPRDRPSYEQYF

abundance: few
len: 15
j_gene: TRBJ2-7
v_gene: TRBV11-2
d_gene: TRBD2
CDR3nt: TGTGCCAGCAGCCTTAGCGGGAGGGCCTATGGCGAGCAGTACTTC
CDR3aa: CASSLSGRAYGEQYF

abundance: NA
len: 13
j_gene: TRBJ2-3
v_gene: TRBV20-1
d_gene: TRBD2
CDR3nt: TGCAGCTTCCTAGCGGGGGTCACAGATACGCAGTATTTT
CDR3aa: CSFLAGVTDTQYF

abundance: many
len: 17
j_gene: TRBJ2-3
v_gene: TRBV10-3
d_gene: TRBD2
CDR3nt: TGTGCCATCAGTGAGTCGTTAGCGGGGGACCTCACAGATACGCAGTATTTT
CDR3aa: CAISESLAGDLTDTQYF

abundance: many
len: 14
j_gene: TRBJ2-3
v_gene: TRBV20-1
d_gene: NA
CDR3nt: TGCAGTGCTAGAGGGAGCGGGAGCACAGATACGCAGTATTTT
CDR3aa: CSARGSGSTDTQYF

abundance: NA
len: 16
j_gene: TRBJ2-1
v_gene: TRBV12-3/TRBV12-4
d_gene: TRBD1
CDR3nt: TGTGCCAGCAGTTCAACCGGGACAGGGGGCTCCAATGAGCAGTTCTTC
CDR3aa: CASSSTGTGGSNEQFF

abundance: few
len: 16
j_gene: TRBJ2-1
v_gene: TRBV24-1
d_gene: TRBD2
CDR3nt: TGTGCCACCAGTGGCACTAGCGGGGGTTCCTACAATGAGCAGTTCTTC
CDR3aa: CATSGTSGGSYNEQFF

abundance: many
len: 16
j_gene: TRBJ2-1
v_gene: TRBV11-2
d_gene: NA
CDR3nt: TGTGCCAGCAGCTTTAGTGACGGGGGAGTCATGAATGAGCAGTTCTTC
CDR3aa: CASSFSDGGVMNEQFF

abundance: few
len: 14
j_gene: TRBJ1-1
v_gene: TRBV12-3/TRBV12-4
d_gene: TRBD1
CDR3nt: TGTGCCAGCAGTTACGACAGGGCGGGCACTGAAGCTTTCTTT
CDR3aa: CASSYDRAGTEAFF

abundance: few
len: 14
j_gene: TRBJ1-1
v_gene: TRBV20-1
d_gene: TRBD1
CDR3nt: TGCAGTGCTAGTAAAACAGGGGGCCTATCTGAAGCTTTCTTT
CDR3aa: CSASKTGGLSEAFF

abundance: NA
len: 15
j_gene: TRBJ1-2
v_gene: TRBV9
d_gene: TRBD1
CDR3nt: TGTGCCAGCAGCGGTGGCTCATGGACAGGGGATGGCTACACCTTC
CDR3aa: CASSGGSWTGDGYTF

abundance: many
len: 16
j_gene: TRBJ2-7
v_gene: TRBV12-3/TRBV12-4
d_gene: TRBD1
CDR3nt: TGTGCCAGCAGTACCCGCAGGACAGGTAACTCCTACGAGCAGTACTTC
CDR3aa: CASSTRRTGNSYEQYF

abundance: many
len: 15
j_gene: TRBJ2-7
v_gene: TRBV5-1
d_gene: TRBD2
CDR3nt: TGCGCCAGCAGTCCGGGGGAGGGTTTCTCCTACGAGCAGTACTTC
CDR3aa: CASSPGEGFSYEQYF

abundance: few
len: 17
j_gene: TRBJ2-1
v_gene: TRBV7-9
d_gene: TRBD2
CDR3nt: TGTGCCAGCAGCTTAGGGGTGGCTAGCGGGGCTTACAATGAGCAGTTCTTC
CDR3aa: CASSLGVASGAYNEQFF

abundance: once
len: 16
j_gene: TRBJ2-4
v_gene: TRBV2
d_gene: TRBD2
CDR3nt: TGTGCCAGCAGTGAACTAGCGGGAGAGGTCAAAAACATTCAGTACTTC
CDR3aa: CASSELAGEVKNIQYF

abundance: few
len: 13
j_gene: TRBJ2-1
v_gene: TRBV7-2
d_gene: NA
CDR3nt: TGTGCCAGCAGATTCGACAGATACAATGAGCAGTTCTTC
CDR3aa: CASRFDRYNEQFF

abundance: NA
len: 16
j_gene: TRBJ2-5
v_gene: TRBV7-2
d_gene: NA
CDR3nt: TGTGCCAGCAGCCGGATGACAGGCCGGGGTCAAGAGACCCAGTACTTC
CDR3aa: CASSRMTGRGQETQYF

abundance: NA
len: 15
j_gene: TRBJ1-2
v_gene: TRBV28
d_gene: TRBD1
CDR3nt: TGTGCCAGCAGTGGACAGGGGACGGGTCACTATGGCTACACCTTC
CDR3aa: CASSGQGTGHYGYTF

abundance: few
len: 16
j_gene: TRBJ1-5
v_gene: TRBV12-3/TRBV12-4
d_gene: TRBD1
CDR3nt: TGTGCCAGCAGTCCCGGGACAGGGCGTTCCCCTCAGCCCCAGCATTTT
CDR3aa: CASSPGTGRSPQPQHF

abundance: NA
len: 16
j_gene: TRBJ2-7
v_gene: TRBV20-1
d_gene: TRBD2
CDR3nt: TGCAGTGCGAGGCCGGGACTAGCGGGGGGATACTACGAGCAGTACTTC
CDR3aa: CSARPGLAGGYYEQYF

abundance: few
len: 15
j_gene: TRBJ2-7
v_gene: TRBV7-2
d_gene: NA
CDR3nt: TGTGCCAGCAGCGATAGTCCACAGGCCGTATACGAGCAGTACTTC
CDR3aa: CASSDSPQAVYEQYF

abundance: many
len: 15
j_gene: TRBJ2-3
v_gene: TRBV28
d_gene: NA
CDR3nt: TGTGCCAGCAGTTTAGGGGCAGGTCGCACAGATACGCAGTATTTT
CDR3aa: CASSLGAGRTDTQYF

abundance: many
len: 14
j_gene: TRBJ1-5
v_gene: TRBV5-5
d_gene: NA
CDR3nt: TGTGCCAGCAGCAGTACGGTGTTAGGTCAGCCCCAGCATTTT
CDR3aa: CASSSTVLGQPQHF

abundance: few
len: 14
j_gene: TRBJ2-5
v_gene: TRBV5-1
d_gene: NA
CDR3nt: TGCGCCAGCGCCCAAGGGGATCCTCAAGAGACCCAGTACTTC
CDR3aa: CASAQGDPQETQYF

abundance: many
len: 13
j_gene: TRBJ2-7
v_gene: TRBV10-3
d_gene: NA
CDR3nt: TGTGCCATCAGACAGGCGAGCTCCTACGAGCAGTACTTC
CDR3aa: CAIRQASSYEQYF